These 5 T cell receptor beta chains were sequenced from one sample in a study of T-cell memory formation after mild COVID-19. TCRdb analysed the 5' RACE reads with MiXCR anew, one entry per CDR3 protein. The repertoire consists of fewer than 300,000 distinct CDR3 sequences, with around 17% occurring once and the leading ten covering 22%. The sequencing sample was made of PBMCs or a T cell subset sorted from them (not recorded which). The receptors stem from a man younger than 35 who had mild COVID-19 (a few samples of this study predate the infection). Cell type and time point are not known.

This clonotype came up many times. J is TRBJ2-3 and V is TRBV28; 10 nucleotides agree with TRBD2. V was pared by 6 bases and J by 0 bases, with 3 bases of the junction left unmatched. Germline V gene lookup returns CDR1 MDHEN and CDR2 SYDVKM. This CDR3 is built from 15 residues. In DNA form, the CDR3 reads TGTGCCAGCAGCTTAGCGGGGGGCAGCACAGATACGCAGTATTTT. Protein sequence: CASSLAGGSTDTQYF. Full variable domain (missing parts from reference TRBV28 and TRBJ2-3): DVKVTQSSRYLVKRTGEKVFLECVQDMDHENMFWYRQDPGLGLRLIYFSYDVKMKEKGDIPEGYSVSREKKERFSLILESASTNQTSMYLCASSLAGGSTDTQYFGPGTRLTVL.

This clonotype has ten or more counts. Here the CDR3 DNA reads TGTGCCAGCACCAGCTTCACAGATACGCAGTATTTT. Encoded protein: CASTSFTDTQYF. This rearrangement joins TRBV28 to TRBJ2-3; D is unclear. The CDR3 spans 12 residues. Germline loops: CDR1 MDHEN, CDR2 SYDVKM. The V end lost 7 bases, the J end lost 2 bases, and 7 bases lay between the germline ends.

In this sample, this clonotype turned up many times. The genes are TRBV4-3 and TRBJ2-1; D tentatively fits TRBD1 or TRBD2 (5 bases each). The CDR3 is 13 amino acids. V was trimmed by 0 bases and J by 8 bases, leaving 8 bases between them. Looked up from germline, CDR1 is LGHNA and CDR2 is YSLEER. The CDR3 reads CASSQDRGDEQFF. The CDR3 coding sequence is TGCGCCAGCAGCCAAGATCGAGGGGATGAGCAGTTCTTC.

This sequence joins TRBV20-1 and TRBJ2-6, with D possibly being TRBD1 (5 bases). This CDR3 is built from 14 residues. Germline CDR1 DFQATT, CDR2 SNEGSKA (reference sequence). With 6 bases removed from V and 0 bases from J, the gap between germline ends came to 9 bases. In nucleotides, the CDR3 is TGCAGTGCCCTCGACAGCTCTGGGGCCAACGTCCTGACTTTC. Protein product: CSALDSSGANVLTF.

This rearrangement joins TRBV7-9 to TRBJ1-5, with 7 bases lining up with TRBD1. This CDR3 spans 19 amino acids. Per the germline V gene, CDR1 is SEHNR and CDR2 is FQNEAQ (reference sequence). J gave up 0 bases and V 5 bases, and 16 bases lay outside the gene matches. CDR3 in amino acids: CASSNPVGDSLDSNQPQHF. The CDR3 nucleotides read TGTGCCAGCAGCAACCCGGTAGGGGACAGTTTAGATAGCAATCAGCCCCAGCATTTT.